Listed below are T cell receptor beta chains from one sample, sequenced in a study of cytomegalovirus exposure and HLA in healthy donors. Sequencing was performed with immunoSEQ multiplex PCR; in TCRdb, only in-frame clones are kept and a portion is missing. The sample has about 170,000 clones, roughly 84% seen once. The specimen sequenced was PBMCs. The receptors shown here come from a male donor in good health and CMV-seronegative. Each CDR3 is given with its conserved first and last residue. The D gene is left open where the match is weak. Some rows mark clone size as missing; the rest say once, few, many or name a class of expanded clone.

abundance	j_gene	v_gene	d_gene	CDR3nt	CDR3aa
NA	TRBJ2-3	TRBV7-3	NA	TGTGCCAGCAGCCCGGGGGGCGGTGTGACAGATACGCAGTATTTT	CASSPGGGVTDTQYF
NA	TRBJ1-1	TRBV30	NA	TGTGCCTGGAGCCCATTTCCAGTAGCCACTGAAGCTTTCTTT	CAWSPFPVATEAFF
NA	TRBJ2-3	TRBV28	TRBD2	TGTGCCAGCAGTTTATGGACTAGCGTAGCAGATACGCAGTATTTT	CASSLWTSVADTQYF
NA	TRBJ2-7	TRBV5-6	NA	TGTGCCAGCAATGTCTTCTTCTACGAGCAGTACTTC	CASNVFFYEQYF
NA	TRBJ2-3	TRBV18	NA	TGTGCCAGCTCACGGGTGCGGGCAAGCACAGATACGCAGTATTTT	CASSRVRASTDTQYF
NA	TRBJ1-4	TRBV18	NA	TGTGCCAGCTCACCAACAGGCGGTGAAAAACTGTTTTTT	CASSPTGGEKLFF
NA	TRBJ2-7	TRBV7-6	NA	TGTGCCAGCAGCTTAATGCAGGGAATCCCCTACGAGCAGTACTTC	CASSLMQGIPYEQYF
NA	TRBJ1-3	TRBV7-6	NA	TGTGCCAGCAGCTTACGGACAGACGCCGGAAACACCATATATTTT	CASSLRTDAGNTIYF
few	TRBJ1-2	TRBV13	TRBD1	TGTGCCAGCAGCCTAGGGACAGACTATGGCTACACCTTC	CASSLGTDYGYTF
NA	TRBJ2-7	TRBV10-2	NA	TGCGCCAGCAGTACCTTTATGGGGCCAGCGACCTACGAGCAGTACTTC	CASSTFMGPATYEQYF
NA	TRBJ2-2	TRBV10-1	TRBD2	TGCGCCAGCAGTGGACTAGCGGGCACCGGGGAGCTGTTTTTT	CASSGLAGTGELFF
once	TRBJ2-3	TRBV7-9	TRBD2	TGTGCCAGCAGCTTTAGCGGGACGGCTCTAAGCACAGATACGCAGTATTTT	CASSFSGTALSTDTQYF
NA	TRBJ2-1	TRBV2	TRBD2	TGTGCCAGCAGGGGACTTGAGCGGGGGATTTACAATGAGCAGTTCTTC	CASRGLERGIYNEQFF
few	TRBJ1-2	TRBV7-9	TRBD1	TGTGCCAGCAGCGCCGGGACAGGGTTATTGAGGGGCTACACCTTC	CASSAGTGLLRGYTF
NA	TRBJ2-5	TRBV6-1	NA	TGTGCCAGCAGTGTTTCGGGAGAGACCCAGTACTTC	CASSVSGETQYF
NA	TRBJ2-7	TRBV6-5	TRBD1	TGTGCCAGCACTAACTGGGGGACAGGGGCCAACGAGCAGTACTTC	CASTNWGTGANEQYF
NA	TRBJ2-3	TRBV11-2	NA	TGTGCCAGCAGCTCTAAAGCGGGCGCAGATACGCAGTATTTT	CASSSKAGADTQYF
NA	TRBJ1-1	TRBV7-6	NA	TGTGCCAGCTACGGGTCGAACACTGAAGCTTTCTTT	CASYGSNTEAFF
NA	TRBJ2-1	TRBV27	TRBD2	TGTGCCAGCAGTCGAGCGGGAGTAATTGAGCAGTTCTTC	CASSRAGVIEQFF
NA	TRBJ1-2	TRBV28	TRBD1	TGTGCCAGCAGTCTGACAGGGGATGGCTACACCTTC	CASSLTGDGYTF
NA	TRBJ2-1	TRBV19	NA	TGTGCCAGTAGTCCTCTACAGGGATTCTACAATGAGCAGTTCTTC	CASSPLQGFYNEQFF
NA	TRBJ1-1	TRBV5-1	NA	TGCGCCAGCAGCTTGGGCCCCCCAACAGGGAGCAACACTGAAGCTTTCTTT	CASSLGPPTGSNTEAFF
NA	TRBJ1-5	TRBV27	NA	TGTGCCAGCACCGACATACAGGGAAACCAGCCCCAGCATTTT	CASTDIQGNQPQHF
NA	TRBJ2-7	TRBV4-3	NA	TGCGCCAGCAGCCAAGTAATGTTCTACGAGCAGTACTTC	CASSQVMFYEQYF
few	TRBJ1-3	TRBV5-1	NA	TGCGCCAGCCATGATCAGCGGAGCTCTGGAAACACCATATATTTT	CASHDQRSSGNTIYF
NA	TRBJ1-1	TRBV18	NA	TGTGCCAGCTCACCTAGGGTCGGGGGGGATGGCACTGAAGCTTTCTTT	CASSPRVGGDGTEAFF
NA	TRBJ2-7	TRBV10-3	TRBD1	TGTGCCATCAGTGAGTCTAGGTTACAGGGGTCCTACGAGCAGTACTTC	CAISESRLQGSYEQYF
few	TRBJ2-3	TRBV10-3	NA	TGTGCCATCAGGCCGGGTACTAGCACAGATACGCAGTATTTT	CAIRPGTSTDTQYF
NA	TRBJ2-5	TRBV4-1	NA	TGCGCCAGCAGCCAAGATCCCGGGGGGACCCAGTACTTC	CASSQDPGGTQYF
once	TRBJ1-5	TRBV7-8	TRBD1	TGTGCCAGCAGCTTTGACAGGGGTTTAGATCAGCCCCAGCATTTT	CASSFDRGLDQPQHF
NA	TRBJ1-4	TRBV7-9	TRBD1	TGTGCCAGCAGCTTCATCGACAGGGGAGGTGAAAAACTGTTTTTT	CASSFIDRGGEKLFF
few	TRBJ1-5	TRBV21-1	NA	TGTGCCAGCAGCAAAGGGGAAGGGGAGGGACGACAGCCCCAGCATTTT	CASSKGEGEGRQPQHF
NA	TRBJ2-7	TRBV5-8	TRBD1	TGTGCCAGCAACCGGGACAGGGCCTACGAGCAGTACTTC	CASNRDRAYEQYF
NA	TRBJ2-7	TRBV5-8	TRBD2	TGTGCCAGCAGCCAGCGGGGGGCAGGCTACGAGCAGTACTTC	CASSQRGAGYEQYF
NA	TRBJ1-5	TRBV19	TRBD1	TGTGCCAGTAACACACAGGGGATTCAGCCCCAGCATTTT	CASNTQGIQPQHF
NA	TRBJ1-5	TRBV27	NA	TGTGCCAGCAGTTTGTTAGGGGTCAATCAGCCCCAGCATTTT	CASSLLGVNQPQHF
NA	TRBJ2-1	TRBV27	TRBD2	TGTGCCAGCAGTACCCTAGCGGGAGGATACAATGAGCAGTTCTTC	CASSTLAGGYNEQFF
NA	TRBJ2-7	TRBV7-6	NA	TGTGCCAGCAGCCGAGACTACCCCTACGAGCAGTACTTC	CASSRDYPYEQYF
NA	TRBJ2-2	TRBV9	NA	TGTGCCAGCAGCCTGGGCTTGGGCAGTTTGGTCTGGGACACCGGGGAGCTGTTTTTT	CASSLGLGSLVWDTGELFF
NA	TRBJ2-3	TRBV19	TRBD2	TGTGCCAGTGCGCTGCTAGCGGGAGGCCCAGATACGCAGTATTTT	CASALLAGGPDTQYF
NA	TRBJ1-1	TRBV4-1	NA	TGCGCCAGCAGCCCCTTCGAACAACTACTGAACACTGAAGCTTTCTTT	CASSPFEQLLNTEAFF
once	TRBJ2-7	TRBV5-1	NA	TGCGCCAGGACAAGGGCGGGGGCCCACTACGAGCAGTACTTC	CARTRAGAHYEQYF
NA	TRBJ1-6	TRBV9	NA	TGTGCCAGCAGCCCATGGGGCGGGGATTCACCCCTCCACTTT	CASSPWGGDSPLHF
NA	TRBJ1-4	TRBV11-2	NA	TGTGCCAGCAGCTCAGGACAGACTGCAACTAATGAAAAACTGTTTTTT	CASSSGQTATNEKLFF
few	TRBJ1-3	TRBV29-1	NA	TGCAGCGTTGAAGATCGCGGGGCGGTATCTGGAAACACCATATATTTT	CSVEDRGAVSGNTIYF
NA	TRBJ2-7	TRBV6-1	TRBD1	TGTGCCAGCAGGATCTCCTACGAGGGGGCCGCCGAGCAGTACTTC	CASRISYEGAAEQYF
NA	TRBJ2-2	TRBV4-2	TRBD2	TGTGCCAGCAGCCAAGGAGAACTAGCGGGAGCGGTCGGGGAGCTGTTTTTT	CASSQGELAGAVGELFF
NA	TRBJ1-4	TRBV6-5	TRBD1	TGTGCCAGCAGTCGGACAGGGGGGGATGAAAAACTGTTTTTT	CASSRTGGDEKLFF
NA	TRBJ2-3	TRBV18	NA	TGTGCCAGCTCACCATACGCAGGGAACTCAGATACGCAGTATTTT	CASSPYAGNSDTQYF